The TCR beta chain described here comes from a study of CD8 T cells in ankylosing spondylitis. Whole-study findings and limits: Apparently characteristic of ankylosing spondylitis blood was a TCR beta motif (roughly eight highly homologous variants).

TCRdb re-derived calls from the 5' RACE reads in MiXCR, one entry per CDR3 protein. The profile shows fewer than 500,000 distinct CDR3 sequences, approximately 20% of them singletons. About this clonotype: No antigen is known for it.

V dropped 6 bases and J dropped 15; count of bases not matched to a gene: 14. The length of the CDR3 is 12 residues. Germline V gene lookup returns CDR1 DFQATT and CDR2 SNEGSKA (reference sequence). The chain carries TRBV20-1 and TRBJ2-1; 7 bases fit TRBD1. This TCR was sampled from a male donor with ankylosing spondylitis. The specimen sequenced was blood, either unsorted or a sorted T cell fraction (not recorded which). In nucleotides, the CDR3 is TGCAGTGCCCCAGTTCAAGGGGGCGCGGGGTTCTTC. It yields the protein CSAPVQGGAGFF.